This entry is about one T cell receptor beta chain. This sample was taken from a study of memory CD4+ T cells and cytomegalovirus serostatus. For the study at large: This sample comes from healthy Belgian adults, about nine CMV seropositive, under 25 seronegative.

Single viable CD3+CD4+CD8-CD45RO+ cells were sorted as the memory CD4+ T cells. Losses at the gene ends were 1 base for V and 4 bases for J; bases not matched to a gene: 7. Germline CDR1 is MNHNY and CDR2 is SVGAGI (reference sequence). The CDR3 runs 16 residues. Some clones are missing from TCRdb's copy, which holds only in-frame ones; the method was immunoSEQ multiplex PCR. In the table there are roughly 53,000 clones, roughly 79% of which are singletons. V usage is TRBV6-6 and J usage is TRBJ2-7; the match to TRBD2 covers 10 bases. The source is an adult in good health and CMV-seronegative. The material sequenced was memory CD4+ T cells from blood. The CDR3 region has the DNA TGTGCCAGCAGTTACTATCCTAGCGGGAGTGGATACGAGCAGTACTTC. Its protein is CASSYYPSGSGYEQYF.